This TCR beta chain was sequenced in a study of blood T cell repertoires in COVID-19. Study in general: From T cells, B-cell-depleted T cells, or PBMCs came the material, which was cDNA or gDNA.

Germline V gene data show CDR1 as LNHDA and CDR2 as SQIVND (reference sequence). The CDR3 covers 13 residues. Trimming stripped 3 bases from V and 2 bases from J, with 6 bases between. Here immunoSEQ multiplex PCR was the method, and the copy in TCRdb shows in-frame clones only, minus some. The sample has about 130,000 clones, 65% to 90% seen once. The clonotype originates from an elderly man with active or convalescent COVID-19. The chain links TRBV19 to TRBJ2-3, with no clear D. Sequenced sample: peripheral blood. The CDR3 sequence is CASSIGFTDTQYF. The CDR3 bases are TGTGCCAGTAGTATCGGTTTCACAGATACGCAGTATTTT.